The 22 T cell receptor beta chains reported below all come from one sample, sequenced in a study of T cells after yellow fever vaccination. TCRdb called the 5' RACE reads again in MiXCR, with one record for every CDR3 protein. The data hold just under 600,000 distinct CDR3 sequences, with about 13% observed a single time. This material consisted of PBMCs, taken on the day of the yellow fever booster vaccination. The receptor set was obtained from a man aged 25 to 40 who received the YFV17D yellow fever vaccine.

V gene TRBV20-1 combines with J gene TRBJ1-5, with D unresolved. The V end was cut by 1 base, the J end by 6 bases, with 7 bases between. CDR1 DFQATT and CDR2 SNEGSKA come from the germline V gene (reference sequence). This CDR3 has 12 residues. CDR3 region: CSARGEVQPQHF. CDR3 coding DNA: TGCAGTGCTAGAGGGGAGGTTCAGCCCCAGCATTTT.

This clonotype was observed many times. The V and J genes are TRBV29-1 and TRBJ1-4; a possible D gene is TRBD1 (5 bases). Germline-derived CDR1 and CDR2 are SQVTM and ANQGSEA. The CDR3 has 13 residues. V lost 1 base and J lost 8, with 11 bases in between. The CDR3 reads CSVEVRGSEKLFF. The CDR3 bases are TGCAGCGTTGAAGTTAGGGGAAGCGAAAAACTGTTTTTT. Filled out from reference TRBV29-1 and TRBJ1-4, the complete variable domain reads SAVISQKPSRDICQRGTSLTIQCQVDSQVTMMFWYRQQPGQSLTLIATANQGSEATYESGFVIDKFPISRPNLTFSTLTVSNMSPEDSSIYLCSVEVRGSEKLFFGSGTQLSVL.

This clonotype showed up just a few times. This chain links TRBV19 with TRBJ1-4; D uncertain. The CDR3 sequence is 16 residues long. V was shortened by 6 bases and J by 8 bases, with 22 bases between the two germline ends. Germline values: CDR1 LNHDA, CDR2 SQIVND (reference sequence). The CDR3 region has the DNA TGTGCCAGTAGCACCACCCCGAGACGGAACAACGAAAAACTGTTTTTT. Its protein is CASSTTPRRNNEKLFF.

J is TRBJ2-3 and V is TRBV18; maybe TRBD2 (6 bases). Per germline, CDR1 KGHSH and CDR2 LQKENI. The CDR3 contains 16 residues. V lost 2 bases, J lost 1 base, and 13 bases lay in between. CDR3 loop: CASSPSPGVGTDTQYF. The CDR3 region has the DNA TGTGCCAGCTCACCATCTCCGGGAGTTGGCACAGATACGCAGTATTTT.

The genes are TRBV5-5 and TRBJ2-7; TRBD1 aligns across 7 bases. From germline, CDR1 is SGHKS and CDR2 YYEKEE (reference sequence). V lost 4 bases and J lost 6; bases outside the gene matches: 10. The CDR3 is 14 amino acids. The CDR3 DNA reads TGTGCCAGCAGCACTACGGACAGGTTGAGCGAGCAGTACTTC. It yields the protein CASSTTDRLSEQYF.

The genes are TRBV7-2 and TRBJ1-3; D unclear. This CDR3 has 13 amino acids. CDR1 is SGHTA, CDR2 FQGNSA, per germline. V lost 4 bases to trimming and J lost 4 bases, with 8 bases between them. The CDR3 sequence is CASSYGVGNTIYF. In nucleotides, the CDR3 is TGTGCCAGCAGCTACGGAGTCGGAAACACCATATATTTT.

The V and J genes are TRBV9 and TRBJ2-3; D not resolved. The CDR3 spans 14 residues. V shed 1 base and J shed 2 bases, with 8 bases lying between them. Germline V gene lookup returns CDR1 SGDLS and CDR2 YYNGEE. The CDR3 bases are TGTGCCAGCAGCGTAACCCCCCTCACAGATACGCAGTATTTT. This encodes CASSVTPLTDTQYF.

The chain joins TRBV4-3 to TRBJ1-3, with D possibly being TRBD1 (5 bases). Trimming cost V 1 base and J 0 bases, with 16 bases left between them. The V gene's germline CDR1 is LGHNA and CDR2 YSLEER. This CDR3 spans 18 amino acids. The CDR3 spells CASSQVVRGRYSGNTIYF. The CDR3 bases are TGCGCCAGCAGCCAAGTCGTTAGGGGTCGATACTCTGGAAACACCATATATTTT.

In its sample, this clonotype was seen a few times. The rearrangement links TRBV13 to TRBJ2-5; D is unresolved. The CDR3 extends over 13 amino acids. V shed 6 bases and J shed 2 bases, with 10 bases lying between them. In germline, CDR1 is PRHDT, CDR2 FYEKMQ (reference sequence). CDR3 coding DNA: TGTGCCAGCAGAACCAGCGTACAAGAGACCCAGTACTTC. This encodes CASRTSVQETQYF.

This clonotype turned up a few times. The chain is built from TRBV12-3 or TRBV12-4 and TRBJ1-1, with 9 bases that match TRBD1. V dropped 6 bases and J dropped 0; count of bases not matched to a gene: 5. This CDR3 is 15 amino acids long. CDR3 DNA sequence: TGTGCCAGCAGCGCTACAGGGGGCCTGAACACTGAAGCTTTCTTT. This sequence encodes CASSATGGLNTEAFF.

The chain uses TRBV7-6 and TRBJ2-4, with D possibly called TRBD1 or TRBD2 (7 bases each). Germline V gives CDR1 SGHVS, CDR2 FNYEAQ. Trimming stripped 3 bases from V and 3 bases from J, with 15 bases between. The CDR3 covers 16 residues. CDR3 sequence reads: CASSLGRGGGKNIQYF. CDR3 DNA: TGTGCCAGCAGCTTGGGCAGGGGGGGGGGCAAAAACATTCAGTACTTC.

Ten or more counts support this clonotype. The germline gene is not matched at one end of the junction; a read error may be the cause. V is TRBV5-1 and J is TRBJ1-2; 10 bases line up with TRBD1. CDR3 length equals 12 residues. Germline V gene lookup returns CDR1 SGHRS and CDR2 YFSETQ. In nucleotides, the CDR3 is TGTGCCAGCAGCTGGACAGGGGGTGGCTACACCTTC. It yields the protein CASSWTGGGYTF.

This clonotype came up a few times. CDR3 residues: CASSGLAGERPYF. For the CDR3, the DNA is TGTGCCAGCAGCGGACTAGCGGGAGAGAGGCCGTACTTC. This chain links TRBV3-1 with TRBJ2-7, with 13 positions matching TRBD2. Germline loops: CDR1 LGHDT, CDR2 YNNKEL (reference sequence). The CDR3 contains 13 residues. After removal of 5 bases from V and 12 bases from J, the junction contained 7 bases not matched to a gene.

The CDR3 bases are TGCAGTGCCCCACGGCTAGCGGGAGGAGTATACGAGCAGTACTTC. Translated: CSAPRLAGGVYEQYF. The chain links TRBV20-1 to TRBJ2-7; 11 bases are shared with TRBD2. CDR3 length: 15 amino acids. Trimming cost V 6 bases and J 4 bases; bases outside gene matches: 11. CDR1 DFQATT and CDR2 SNEGSKA come from the germline V gene (reference sequence).

This clonotype was observed a few times. DNA for the CDR3: TGTGCCAGCAGCCCGACAGGGTGGTACGAGCAGTACTTC. Translated: CASSPTGWYEQYF. The V gene is TRBV7-2, the J gene TRBJ2-7; TRBD1 matches 7 bases. CDR1 and CDR2 from the germline V gene are SGHTA and FQGNSA. This CDR3 is 13 amino acids long. Trimming removed 5 bases from V and 4 bases from J; junction bases left unmatched: 5.

V is TRBV6-1 and J is TRBJ2-1; a weak D match, TRBD2 (5 bases). Per the germline V gene, CDR1 is MNHNS and CDR2 is SASEGT. The CDR3 covers 13 residues. The V and J ends lost 7 bases and 2 bases respectively, with 9 bases between them. The CDR3 nucleotides are TGTGCCAGCAATCGGGGAACCTACAATGAGCAGTTCTTC. It encodes CASNRGTYNEQFF.

The CDR3 sequence is CSARKGTTPEQYF. CDR3 DNA: TGCAGTGCTAGAAAAGGGACTACCCCGGAGCAGTACTTC. The chain links TRBV20-1 to TRBJ2-7, with 7 bases aligning to TRBD2. The V segment lost 2 bases and the J segment 7 bases; nucleotides outside the gene matches: 8. CDR3 length: 13 residues. Per the germline V gene, CDR1 is DFQATT and CDR2 is SNEGSKA (reference sequence).

This clonotype was counted a few times. The chain carries TRBV6-1 and TRBJ2-1; possible D gene TRBD1, 5 bases. The germline V gene encodes CDR1 MNHNS and CDR2 SASEGT. This CDR3 comprises 15 residues. V gave up 6 bases and J gave up 0 bases, with 12 bases separating them. CDR3 in DNA: TGTGCCAGCAGACGACGACAGAGCTCCTACAATGAGCAGTTCTTC. This codes for CASRRRQSSYNEQFF.

The table lists this clonotype with a few counts. The chain has TRBV20-1 and TRBJ2-7, with D perhaps matching TRBD1 or TRBD2 (6 bases each). The CDR3 has 17 amino acids. CDR1 is DFQATT and CDR2 is SNEGSKA in the germline V gene (reference sequence). The ends were cut back, 8 bases at V and 2 bases at J, with 28 bases in the middle. Written as DNA, the CDR3 is TGCAGTCCCGGATGGGGGGCCCTCGGACTATTGCCCTACGAGCAGTACTTC. This translates into CSPGWGALGLLPYEQYF.

This clonotype has a handful of counts. The chain employs TRBV24-1 and TRBJ2-1; 12 nucleotides match TRBD2. The V and J ends lost 0 bases and 2 bases, in that order; junction bases with no gene match: 10. CDR3 size: 20 residues. The germline CDR1 and CDR2 sequences are KGHDR and SFDVKD. CDR3 sequence (DNA): TGTGCCACCAGTGATTTGAGACTAGCGGGAGACACGACCACCTACAATGAGCAGTTCTTC. Amino acids: CATSDLRLAGDTTTYNEQFF.

The chain employs TRBV6-1 and TRBJ1-1; D is perhaps TRBD1 (5 bases). The V and J ends lost 6 bases and 6 bases respectively, with 17 bases between them. The CDR3 contains 14 residues. CDR1 is MNHNS, CDR2 SASEGT, per germline. The CDR3 loop is CASSREGRDAEAFF. CDR3 DNA: TGTGCCAGCAGCCGGGAGGGCAGGGACGCTGAAGCTTTCTTT.

This clonotype was seen more than once but under ten times. J is TRBJ2-7 and V is TRBV18; no clear D gene. V lost 1 base and J 0 bases, leaving 19 bases between the germline ends. The length of the CDR3 is 18 residues. CDR1 and CDR2 (germline): KGHSH, LQKENI. CDR3 protein: CASSPRTPHPSGSYEQYF. CDR3 in DNA: TGTGCCAGCTCACCACGTACTCCCCATCCATCGGGCTCCTACGAGCAGTACTTC.